One sample yielded the 4 T cell receptor beta chains listed below, sequenced in a study of blood T cell repertoires in COVID-19. The protocol was immunoSEQ multiplex PCR, while the TCRdb copy is restricted to in-frame clones and leaves out a portion. The sample carries 90,000 to 120,000 clones, roughly 90% recorded once. Sequenced: peripheral blood. These receptors all stem from a middle-aged man with active or convalescent COVID-19.

The CDR3: CASSKEFTGAEQFF. The CDR3 DNA reads TGTGCCAGCTCAAAAGAGTTTACTGGGGCTGAGCAGTTCTTC. The rearrangement uses TRBV18 and TRBJ2-1, with TRBD1 as a possible D gene (5 bases). The CDR3 is 14 amino acids. CDR1 is KGHSH and CDR2 is LQKENI in the germline V gene. Trimming left V 5 bases short and J 9 bases short, with 17 bases between.

This clone appeared a few times. This chain connects TRBV27 to TRBJ1-6; 7 bases agree with TRBD1. V gave up 7 bases and J gave up 7 bases; unmatched junction bases: 19. Per germline, CDR1 MNHEY and CDR2 SMNVEV (reference sequence). The CDR3 totals 18 residues. The CDR3 here is CASIQDRRRTGPNSPLHF. The CDR3 DNA reads TGTGCCAGCATCCAAGATAGACGAAGGACAGGCCCAAATTCACCCCTCCACTTT.

This clone has just one count. This chain links TRBV27 with TRBJ1-5, with D unclear. This CDR3 comprises 16 residues. V was cut by 8 bases and J by 2 bases, with 19 bases left in between. The germline V gene has CDR1 MNHEY and CDR2 SMNVEV (reference sequence). This CDR3 is CASAHQGPEGNQPQHF. The CDR3 region has the DNA TGTGCCAGCGCACACCAAGGCCCTGAGGGCAATCAGCCCCAGCATTTT.

V gene TRBV23-1 combines with J gene TRBJ1-5, with 7 bases that match TRBD1. TRBV23-1 has ORF status, its function being uncertain. The CDR3 is made up of 13 amino acids. Trimming at V came to 7 bases and at J to 5 bases, leaving 5 bases not matched to a gene. The CDR3 loop is CASTPTGHQPQHF. The DNA of the CDR3 is TGCGCCAGCACACCGACAGGGCATCAGCCCCAGCATTTT.